Listed here are 12 T cell receptor beta chains from one sample, sequenced in a study of cytomegalovirus exposure and HLA in healthy donors. The PCR was carried out with 60 Vbeta primers and 13 Jbeta primers. Clones were sequenced by immunoSEQ multiplex PCR, and TCRdb holds only the in-frame ones, with some missing. The repertoire holds under 200,000 clones, approximately 90% seen once, with approximately 0.98% in the top ten. The sequenced sample consisted of PBMCs. The receptors come from a boy aged 2-15 years in good health and CMV-seronegative.

The genes are TRBV6-1 and TRBJ1-6, with D unresolved. In germline, CDR1 is MNHNS, CDR2 SASEGT. The CDR3 has 14 amino acids. Trimming took 1 base from V and 8 from J, leaving 9 bases between them. The CDR3: CASSEVVPDSPLHF. The CDR3 DNA follows: TGTGCCAGCAGTGAAGTAGTCCCTGATTCACCCCTCCACTTT.

J is TRBJ1-4 and V is TRBV4-2; maybe TRBD1 (6 bases). The CDR3 spans 16 residues. V shed 0 bases and J shed 7 bases, with 15 bases lying between them. In germline, CDR1 is LGHNA, CDR2 YNFKEQ. CDR3 residues: CASSQDQQGRFEKLFF. The CDR3 DNA is TGTGCCAGCAGCCAAGATCAACAGGGACGGTTTGAAAAACTGTTTTTT.

This chain joins TRBV27 and TRBJ2-3; tentative D call: TRBD2 (6 bases). The germline gives CDR1 MNHEY, CDR2 SMNVEV (reference sequence). The CDR3 loop spans 16 amino acids. Trimming pared 3 bases from V and 4 bases from J, leaving 17 bases between. The CDR3 reads CASSFPRRDGPDTQYF. The CDR3 DNA follows: TGTGCCAGCAGTTTCCCGCGGCGGGACGGTCCAGATACGCAGTATTTT.

The J gene is TRBJ1-1, the V gene TRBV9; the D gene is possibly TRBD1 (6 bases). Germline V gene data show CDR1 as SGDLS and CDR2 as YYNGEE. V gave up 0 bases and J gave up 6 bases, with 9 bases separating them. The length of the CDR3 is 13 residues. CDR3 nucleotide sequence: TGTGCCAGCAGCGTAGTATCAGGGGCTGAAGCTTTCTTT. It translates to CASSVVSGAEAFF.

CDR3 protein: CASSPWLQGRDEQFF. The CDR3 nucleotides are TGTGCCAGCAGCCCCTGGTTGCAGGGTAGGGATGAGCAGTTCTTC. V usage is TRBV7-3 and J usage is TRBJ2-1; perhaps TRBD1 as D (5 bases). The length of the CDR3 is 15 residues. V lost 5 bases and J 8 bases, leaving 19 bases between the germline ends. CDR1 and CDR2 (germline): SGHTA, FQGTGA.

The chain carries TRBV6-1 and TRBJ1-2, with D maybe TRBD1 (5 bases). This CDR3 comprises 13 residues. V was clipped by 2 bases and J by 12 bases, with 16 bases between them. CDR1 and CDR2 from the germline V gene are MNHNS and SASEGT. The DNA of the CDR3 is TGTGCCAGCAGTGAAAACCGGCAGGGAAGCCACACCTTC. Translating it yields CASSENRQGSHTF.

The chain links TRBV27 to TRBJ2-7, with D maybe TRBD1 (5 bases). V lost 6 bases and J 3 bases, leaving 15 bases between the germline ends. Germline V lookup: CDR1 MNHEY, CDR2 SMNVEV (reference sequence). CDR3 length: 14 residues. The CDR3 bases are TGTGCCAGCAGCCAGGGCAAGAATATCTACGAGCAGTACTTC. Its translation is CASSQGKNIYEQYF.

The genes are TRBV2 and TRBJ1-4; D is uncertain. The CDR3 runs 14 residues. The germline V gene has CDR1 SNHLY and CDR2 FYNNEI. V was trimmed by 6 bases and J by 2 bases, leaving 10 bases between them. The CDR3 protein is CASRTIGTNEKLFF. The CDR3 DNA sequence: TGTGCCAGCAGAACCATCGGTACTAATGAAAAACTGTTTTTT.

In this sample, this clone turned up once. This chain links TRBV16 with TRBJ2-2; no clear D gene. This CDR3 spans 15 amino acids. V shed 0 bases and J shed 3 bases, with 8 bases lying between them. Germline V lookup: CDR1 KGHSY, CDR2 FQNENV. CDR3 nucleotides: TGTGCCAGCAGCCAATCGAGCTCGCACACCGGGGAGCTGTTTTTT. It codes for CASSQSSSHTGELFF.

This clone was seen more than once but under ten times. Other DNA sequences from this sample encode an identical CDR3 as well. The rearrangement uses TRBV6-1 and TRBJ1-6; 7 bases are shared with TRBD1. Germline trimming cut 5 bases from V and 5 bases from J; bases unmatched to any gene: 3. Germline-derived CDR1 and CDR2 are MNHNS and SASEGT. The CDR3 is 14 amino acids. The CDR3, as DNA: TGTGCCAGCAGTCGACAGGGCGATAATTCACCCCTCCACTTT. This sequence encodes CASSRQGDNSPLHF.

The chain is built from TRBV6-1 and TRBJ2-3; 13 bases agree with TRBD2. V lost 3 bases and J lost 0; bases outside the gene matches: 6. This CDR3 region has 18 residues. CDR1 MNHNS and CDR2 SASEGT come from the germline V gene. The CDR3 loop reads CASSDRTSGGRSTDTQYF. As DNA, the CDR3 is TGTGCCAGCAGTGACCGGACTAGCGGGGGTAGGAGCACAGATACGCAGTATTTT.

Regarding this clone: The missing conserved phenylalanine or tryptophan at the end of this CDR3 makes a read error likely. It is unclear where the CDR3 begins or ends on the DNA, so no DNA is shown, and the CDR3 is as TCRdb lists it. This chain joins TRBV7-9 and TRBJ1-2; TRBD1, the D gene given by the table, was not confirmed from the DNA. CDR1 and CDR2 from the germline V gene are SEHNR and FQNEAQ (reference sequence). The CDR3 comprises 11 residues, both ends counted. The CDR3 reads CASSEDRVPKL.